One and the same sample provided the 30 T cell receptor beta chains below, sequenced in a study of shared clonotypes between healthy human individuals. Assay used: immunoSEQ multiplex PCR; TCRdb lists only in-frame clones, some missing. In the table there are some 1,400,000 clones, around 97% of which are singletons. Sequenced: naive CD4+ T cells sorted from blood. Documented subset: CD45RA+ positively selected. The receptors here all came from a man aged 25-40 years in good health.

The chain has TRBV7-9 and TRBJ1-2, with no clear D. Trimming stripped 1 base from V and 8 bases from J, with 11 bases between. CDR1 SEHNR and CDR2 FQNEAQ come from the germline V gene (reference sequence). The CDR3 runs to 13 residues. CDR3 coding DNA: TGTGCCAGCAGCTTAGAGGCGGAAGAGGGCTACACCTTC. This encodes CASSLEAEEGYTF.

CDR3 region: CASSRGLRTAASGSSYIDEQFF. The CDR3 nucleotides read TGCGCCAGCAGCCGAGGCCTGAGGACAGCAGCCAGCGGGAGCAGTTACATCGATGAGCAGTTCTTC. The rearrangement joins TRBV5-1 to TRBJ2-1; 8 nucleotides match TRBD2. Looked up from germline, CDR1 is SGHRS and CDR2 is YFSETQ. This CDR3 has 22 residues. The J segment lost 8 bases and the V segment lost 4 bases, leaving 32 bases of the junction unmatched.

The chain has TRBV6-4 and TRBJ2-1, with TRBD2 identical over 9 bases. Germline CDR1 MRHNA, CDR2 SNTAGT. Losses at the gene ends were 5 bases for V and 1 base for J; bases not matched to a gene: 9. CDR3 length: 17 residues. In DNA form, the CDR3 reads TGTGCCAGCAGTTCTGCGGGAGGGCCCTTTTCCTACAATGAGCAGTTCTTC. Protein sequence: CASSSAGGPFSYNEQFF.

The chain joins TRBV18 to TRBJ2-3; no clear D. The CDR3 is 15 amino acids. CDR1 KGHSH and CDR2 LQKENI come from the germline V gene. Trimming removed 3 bases from V and 2 bases from J, with 12 bases in between. The CDR3: CASSPVSAITDTQYF. The DNA of the CDR3 is TGTGCCAGCTCACCGGTGTCAGCGATCACAGATACGCAGTATTTT. The whole variable domain, filled in from reference TRBV18 and TRBJ2-3, reads NAGVMQNPRHLVRRRGQEARLRCSPMKGHSHVYWYRQLPEEGLKFMVYLQKENIIDESGMPKERFSAEFPKEGPSILRIQQVVRGDSAAYFCASSPVSAITDTQYFGPGTRLTVL.

The gene calls are TRBV5-8 and TRBJ1-3, with a tentative D call TRBD1 (5 bases). Trimming pared 3 bases from V and 4 bases from J, leaving 11 bases between. CDR1 is SGHTS, CDR2 YDEGEE, per germline. The CDR3 has 14 amino acids. In DNA form, the CDR3 reads TGTGCCAGCAGCTGGGGACCGCAAGGAAACACCATATATTTT. Translation: CASSWGPQGNTIYF.

The J gene is TRBJ2-2, the V gene TRBV29-1, with TRBD1 as a possible D gene (5 bases). V lost 4 bases and J 1 base, leaving 13 bases between the germline ends. CDR1 is SQVTM, CDR2 ANQGSEA, per germline. This CDR3 region has 15 residues. CDR3 protein: CSVGMHTGNTGELFF. The DNA of the CDR3 is TGCAGCGTTGGGATGCACACAGGGAACACCGGGGAGCTGTTTTTT.

The chain links TRBV11-2 to TRBJ2-1; 8 bases line up with TRBD2. J was trimmed by 6 bases and V by 6 bases; bases with no gene match: 10. This CDR3 is 15 amino acids long. The germline V gene encodes CDR1 SGHAT and CDR2 FQNNGV. In DNA, the CDR3 is TGTGCCAGCAGTTGGAGCGGGAGAGGTTCCAATGAGCAGTTCTTC. Protein: CASSWSGRGSNEQFF.

The chain recombines TRBV15 with TRBJ1-5; no firm D call. V lost 0 bases, J lost 13 bases, and 16 bases lay in between. This CDR3 has 14 amino acids. Germline lookup yields CDR1 LNHNV and CDR2 YYDKDF (reference sequence). CDR3 DNA: TGTGCCACCAGCAGAGACCCCTTCCGGTCGGATCAGCATTTT. This translates into CATSRDPFRSDQHF.

The chain carries TRBV5-5 and TRBJ1-2; D might be TRBD1 (6 bases). CDR3 length: 15 amino acids. Deletions cut 3 bases from V and 4 bases from J, with 16 bases between. The V gene's germline CDR1 is SGHKS and CDR2 YYEKEE (reference sequence). CDR3 region: CASSSLRQVPYGYTF. The CDR3 coding sequence is TGTGCCAGCAGCTCGCTAAGACAGGTTCCCTATGGCTACACCTTC.

This chain links TRBV19 with TRBJ2-5; the match to TRBD1 covers 8 bases. The CDR3 extends over 16 amino acids. CDR1 and CDR2 (germline): LNHDA, SQIVND (reference sequence). The ends lost 5 bases at V and 5 bases at J; junction bases unmatched: 13. CDR3 sequence reads: CASSDRVDRERETQYF. The CDR3 nucleotides are TGTGCCAGTAGTGACCGGGTGGACAGGGAGCGGGAGACCCAGTACTTC.

The chain combines TRBV5-1 with TRBJ1-2; no firm D call. This CDR3 is built from 14 residues. Germline-derived CDR1 and CDR2 are SGHRS and YFSETQ. V was cut by 1 base and J by 4 bases, with 11 bases left in between. CDR3 bases: TGCGCCAGCAGCTTGAATGACGGCTCCTATGGCTACACCTTC. The encoded protein is CASSLNDGSYGYTF.

The gene calls are TRBV28 and TRBJ1-5; possible D gene TRBD1, 5 bases. V was shortened by 0 bases and J by 4 bases, with 10 bases between the two germline ends. This CDR3 contains 15 residues. Germline V gene sequence: CDR1 MDHEN, CDR2 SYDVKM. CDR3 nucleotides: TGTGCCAGCAGTTTATGGGGGGGGGTTAATCAGCCCCAGCATTTT. Translating gives CASSLWGGVNQPQHF.

The V gene is TRBV18, the J gene TRBJ2-1; D remains unclear. Germline CDR1 is KGHSH and CDR2 is LQKENI. CDR3 length: 15 amino acids. Trimming removed 0 bases at V and 9 bases at J, with 15 bases between. The CDR3: CASSPPGNLPSEQFF. In DNA, the CDR3 is TGTGCCAGCTCACCACCGGGGAATCTCCCAAGTGAGCAGTTCTTC.

V is TRBV25-1 and J is TRBJ1-1; 9 bases match TRBD1. CDR3 length: 15 amino acids. The germline gives CDR1 MGHDK, CDR2 SYGVNS. V lost 5 bases to trimming and J lost 4 bases; unmatched junction nucleotides: 8. The CDR3 coding sequence is TGTGCCAGCAGTCAAGGACAGGGGCGGAGCACTGAAGCTTTCTTT. Residues: CASSQGQGRSTEAFF.

J is TRBJ1-1 and V is TRBV7-9; D remains ambiguous. V was pared by 1 base and J by 2 bases, with 5 bases between. Germline lookup yields CDR1 SEHNR and CDR2 FQNEAQ (reference sequence). The CDR3 consists of 13 residues. The CDR3 reads CASSLEINTEAFF. Written as DNA, the CDR3 is TGTGCCAGCAGCTTAGAAATTAACACTGAAGCTTTCTTT.

J is TRBJ2-7 and V is TRBV10-3; TRBD1 matches 8 bases. V was pared by 6 bases and J by 6 bases, with 4 bases of the junction left unmatched. The CDR3 spans 12 residues. CDR1 is ENHRY and CDR2 is SYGVKD in the germline V gene. For the CDR3, the DNA is TGTGCCATCAGCTGGACAGGGTTCGAGCAGTACTTC. This sequence encodes CAISWTGFEQYF.

The rearrangement joins TRBV6-5 to TRBJ2-7; TRBD2 aligns across 10 bases. The CDR3 length is 14 residues. Losses at the gene ends were 5 bases for V and 0 bases for J; bases not matched to a gene: 1. Germline CDR1 MNHEY, CDR2 SVGAGI. The chain's CDR3 is CASSLAGVSYEQYF. CDR3 in DNA: TGTGCCAGCAGTCTAGCGGGAGTCTCCTACGAGCAGTACTTC.

The chain couples TRBV9 to TRBJ2-3, with D hard to call. This CDR3 is 16 amino acids long. Germline V gene sequence: CDR1 SGDLS, CDR2 YYNGEE. Trimming stripped 1 base from V and 2 bases from J, with 14 bases between. In DNA, the CDR3 is TGTGCCAGCAGCGTACGGCCCCATTTATACACAGATACGCAGTATTTT. Protein product: CASSVRPHLYTDTQYF.

In regard to this clone: Different DNA sequences within this sample yield the same CDR3. In nucleotides, the CDR3 is TGTGCCAGCAGTTTGGCTGGTTTTTACGAGCAGTACTTC. This translates into CASSLAGFYEQYF. V gene TRBV28 combines with J gene TRBJ2-7; D is ambiguous. The CDR3 consists of 13 residues. Trimming stripped 3 bases from V and 4 bases from J, with 10 bases between. From germline, CDR1 is MDHEN and CDR2 SYDVKM.

The rearrangement uses TRBV7-2 and TRBJ2-7; 8 bases are a match to TRBD2. The trim removed 3 bases at V and 2 bases at J, leaving 6 bases unmatched. Per the germline V gene, CDR1 is SGHTA and CDR2 is FQGNSA. The CDR3 consists of 15 residues. The CDR3 loop reads CASSLGGRYTYEQYF. As DNA, the CDR3 is TGTGCCAGCAGCTTGGGCGGGAGGTACACCTACGAGCAGTACTTC.

The V and J genes are TRBV7-2 and TRBJ2-1; 14 bases agree with TRBD2. The CDR3 spans 15 residues. The V and J ends lost 1 base and 9 bases, in that order; junction bases with no gene match: 2. Per the germline V gene, CDR1 is SGHTA and CDR2 is FQGNSA. CDR3 nucleotide sequence: TGTGCCAGCAGCTTAGTCGGACTAGCGGGAGGTGAGCAGTTCTTC. It translates to CASSLVGLAGGEQFF.

The chain joins TRBV2 to TRBJ2-1; 12 nucleotides agree with TRBD2. Germline-derived CDR1 and CDR2 are SNHLY and FYNNEI. The length of the CDR3 is 16 residues. The junction had 7 bases not matched to a gene; V was cut back by 6 bases and J by 4 bases. The CDR3 region has the DNA TGTGCCAGCAGCTCCCGGACTAGCGGGGATTACAATGAGCAGTTCTTC. It codes for CASSSRTSGDYNEQFF.

This chain links TRBV2 with TRBJ1-5, with D perhaps matching TRBD1 (5 bases). The CDR3 sequence is 18 residues long. CDR1 is SNHLY, CDR2 FYNNEI, per germline. V lost 6 bases, J lost 7 bases, and 28 bases lay in between. DNA of the CDR3: TGTGCCAGCAGCCCGGCCCCTCCGTGGGGGTTGGTGGGACAGCCCCAGCATTTT. This encodes CASSPAPPWGLVGQPQHF.

This clone was observed at least ten times. The CDR3 spells CASSEEDRNEQFF. In DNA, the CDR3 is TGTGCCAGCAGTGAAGAGGACAGGAATGAGCAGTTCTTC. The chain carries TRBV6-4 and TRBJ2-1, with 7 bases lining up with TRBD1. With 3 bases clipped from V and 7 bases from J, the junction kept 3 bases outside the gene matches. CDR3 length: 13 amino acids. Germline CDR1 is MRHNA and CDR2 is SNTAGT.

The chain carries TRBV15 and TRBJ2-2, with 7 bases that match TRBD1. The CDR3 totals 14 residues. V shed 4 bases and J 5 bases; nucleotides not matched to a gene: 4. CDR1 is LNHNV, CDR2 YYDKDF, per germline (reference sequence). CDR3: CATSNSDRTGELFF. CDR3 nucleotides: TGTGCCACCAGCAACTCGGACAGGACCGGGGAGCTGTTTTTT. Full variable domain (outside the CDR3, taken from reference TRBV15 and TRBJ2-2): DAMVIQNPRYQVTQFGKPVTLSCSQTLNHNVMYWYQQKSSQAPKLLFHYYDKDFNNEADTPDNFQSRRPNTSFCFLDIRSPGLGDTAMYLCATSNSDRTGELFFGEGSRLTVL.

This clone was observed a single time. Other nucleotide sequences from this sample produce the same CDR3. V and J are TRBV5-5 and TRBJ2-7, with a weak D call TRBD2 (6 bases). CDR3 length: 12 amino acids. The ends were cut back, 4 bases at V and 4 bases at J, with 9 bases in the middle. Looked up from germline, CDR1 is SGHKS and CDR2 is YYEKEE (reference sequence). CDR3 bases: TGTGCCAGCAGCCTGGGGACTTACGAGCAGTACTTC. The encoded protein is CASSLGTYEQYF. The entire variable domain, with the rest obtained from reference TRBV5-5 and TRBJ2-7, is as follows: DAGVTQSPTHLIKTRGQQVTLRCSPISGHKSVSWYQQVLGQGPQFIFQYYEKEERGRGNFPDRFSARQFPNYSSELNVNALLLGDSALYLCASSLGTYEQYFGPGTRLTVT.

The chain combines TRBV28 with TRBJ1-2, with 9 bases that match TRBD1. The J segment lost 3 bases and the V segment lost 5 bases, leaving 7 bases of the junction unmatched. The germline V gene has CDR1 MDHEN and CDR2 SYDVKM. This CDR3 contains 15 residues. This CDR3 is CASSIAGTGHYGYTF. CDR3 DNA sequence: TGTGCCAGCAGTATCGCCGGGACAGGGCACTATGGCTACACCTTC.

This chain connects TRBV6-5 to TRBJ2-3; D not certain. The CDR3 runs to 15 residues. Germline values: CDR1 MNHEY, CDR2 SVGAGI. V lost 4 bases, J lost 2 bases, and 13 bases lay in between. The CDR3 protein is CASSWSRGATDTQYF. The CDR3 DNA is TGTGCCAGCAGTTGGAGTAGAGGAGCCACAGATACGCAGTATTTT.

This clone has just one count. V usage is TRBV2 and J usage is TRBJ2-7, with 9 bases identical to TRBD2. Germline V CDR1 and CDR2: SNHLY, FYNNEI. The trim removed 6 bases at V and 3 bases at J, leaving 6 bases unmatched. The CDR3 runs to 14 residues. The CDR3 nucleotides are TGTGCCAGCAGAGTAGCGGGAGCCATCTACGAGCAGTACTTC. Its translation: CASRVAGAIYEQYF. The full variable domain, in which reference TRBV2 and TRBJ2-7 provide the parts outside the CDR3, is EPEVTQTPSHQVTQMGQEVILRCVPISNHLYFYWYRQILGQKVEFLVSFYNNEISEKSEIFDDQFSVERPDGSNFTLKIRSTKLEDSAMYFCASRVAGAIYEQYFGPGTRLTVT.

V gene TRBV11-2 combines with J gene TRBJ2-7; weak D call: TRBD1 (5 bases). CDR1 is SGHAT and CDR2 is FQNNGV in the germline V gene. The CDR3 is made up of 16 amino acids. Trimming removed 3 bases from V and 0 bases from J, with 15 bases in between. The CDR3 reads CASSFPSAGRSYEQYF. As DNA, the CDR3 is TGTGCCAGCAGCTTCCCCTCGGCAGGGCGCTCCTACGAGCAGTACTTC.